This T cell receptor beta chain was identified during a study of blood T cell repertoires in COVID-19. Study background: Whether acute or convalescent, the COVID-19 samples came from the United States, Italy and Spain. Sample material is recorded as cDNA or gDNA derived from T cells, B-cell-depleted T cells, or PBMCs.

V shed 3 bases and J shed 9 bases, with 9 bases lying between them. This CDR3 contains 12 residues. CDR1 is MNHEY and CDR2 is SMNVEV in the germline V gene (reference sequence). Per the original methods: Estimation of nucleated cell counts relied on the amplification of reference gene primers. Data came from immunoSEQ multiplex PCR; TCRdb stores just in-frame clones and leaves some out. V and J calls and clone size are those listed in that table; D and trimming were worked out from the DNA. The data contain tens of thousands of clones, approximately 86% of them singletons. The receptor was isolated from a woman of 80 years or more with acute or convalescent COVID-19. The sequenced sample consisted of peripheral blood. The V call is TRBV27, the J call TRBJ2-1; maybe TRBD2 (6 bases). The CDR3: CASSFPGGEQFF. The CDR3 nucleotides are TGTGCCAGCAGTTTCCCCGGGGGTGAGCAGTTCTTC.